A single sample is the source of the 18 T cell receptor beta chains below, sequenced in a study of OX40 agonist ivuxolimab in advanced cancers. Repertoires were generated with immunoSEQ multiplex PCR, while TCRdb's copy carries only in-frame clones and drops some. The table includes 35,000 to 45,000 clones, about 88% detected once. The material sequenced was CD4+ or CD8+ T cells sorted from blood, taken in a trial of the OX40 agonist ivuxolimab. The receptors derive from an adult with an advanced solid tumor such as melanoma, head and neck, liver or kidney cancer.

V gene TRBV9 combines with J gene TRBJ2-1; TRBD1 is a possible D gene (8 bases). This CDR3 has 15 residues. The V gene lost 4 bases and the J gene lost 6 bases, with 17 bases spanning the gap. Germline V lookup: CDR1 SGDLS, CDR2 YYNGEE. In nucleotides, the CDR3 is TGTGCCAGCAGCCCAGGGGGCGGGAGTCTCAATGAGCAGTTCTTC. Translating it yields CASSPGGGSLNEQFF. Combining the CDR3 with reference TRBV9 and TRBJ2-1 gives the whole variable domain DSGVTQTPKHLITATGQRVTLRCSPRSGDLSVYWYQQSLDQGLQFLIQYYNGEERAKGNILERFSAQQFPDLHSELNLSSLELGDSALYFCASSPGGGSLNEQFFGPGTRLTVL.

For the CDR3, the DNA is TGTGCCAGCAGTTTTCCGAGGGAAACGAACACTGAAGCTTTCTTT. Translated: CASSFPRETNTEAFF. The chain couples TRBV28 to TRBJ1-1; D is unresolved. Germline values: CDR1 MDHEN, CDR2 SYDVKM. The CDR3 is 15 amino acids. V was clipped by 3 bases and J by 1 base, with 12 bases between them.

Written as DNA, the CDR3 is TGTGCCAGTAGTATAAGGGCAGGCTACGAGCAGTACTTC. Translated, it gives CASSIRAGYEQYF. This chain joins TRBV19 and TRBJ2-7; no clear D gene. This CDR3 is 13 amino acids long. Germline V lookup: CDR1 LNHDA, CDR2 SQIVND (reference sequence). Trimming left V 2 bases short and J 3 bases short, with 8 bases between.

This chain joins TRBV19 and TRBJ2-1, with 8 nucleotides matching TRBD2. The junction had 2 bases not matched to a gene; V was cut back by 3 bases and J by 7 bases. Germline values: CDR1 LNHDA, CDR2 SQIVND (reference sequence). This CDR3 comprises 13 residues. CDR3 amino acids: CASSISSGNEQFF. The CDR3 DNA sequence: TGTGCCAGTAGTATTTCTAGCGGGAATGAGCAGTTCTTC.

V usage is TRBV13 and J usage is TRBJ2-7; 9 bases match TRBD2. V gave up 2 bases and J gave up 0 bases; unmatched junction bases: 5. Germline assignment: CDR1 PRHDT and CDR2 FYEKMQ (reference sequence). This CDR3 is built from 16 residues. The CDR3 here is CASSLRLAGLSYEQYF. Here the CDR3 DNA reads TGTGCCAGCAGCTTAAGGCTAGCGGGACTCTCCTACGAGCAGTACTTC. Complete variable domain (other parts from reference TRBV13 and TRBJ2-7): AAGVIQSPRHLIKEKRETATLKCYPIPRHDTVYWYQQGPGQDPQFLISFYEKMQSDKGSIPDRFSAQQFSDYHSELNMSSLELGDSALYFCASSLRLAGLSYEQYFGPGTRLTVT.

The gene calls are TRBV9 and TRBJ2-1; D perhaps matches TRBD2 (5 bases). The length of the CDR3 is 14 residues. From germline, CDR1 is SGDLS and CDR2 YYNGEE. Trimming removed 0 bases at V and 9 bases at J, with 13 bases between. In DNA, the CDR3 is TGTGCCAGCAGCGTAGAGGGCCTCCGGGGTGAGCAGTTCTTC. It translates to CASSVEGLRGEQFF.

This chain links TRBV6-6 with TRBJ2-7, with 7 bases that match TRBD2. This CDR3 comprises 14 residues. Germline assignment: CDR1 MNHNY and CDR2 SVGAGI (reference sequence). With V trimmed by 3 bases and J by 2 bases, 4 bases remained unmatched. CDR3: CASSYAGATYEQYF. In nucleotides, the CDR3 is TGTGCCAGCAGTTATGCGGGAGCCACCTACGAGCAGTACTTC.

The chain couples TRBV27 to TRBJ2-5, with a tentative D call TRBD1 (6 bases). The CDR3 contains 15 residues. The germline V gene has CDR1 MNHEY and CDR2 SMNVEV (reference sequence). V dropped 7 bases and J dropped 2 bases, with 17 bases sitting between them. CDR3 amino acids: CASTPLWGQQETQYF. The CDR3 nucleotides read TGTGCCAGCACTCCGCTGTGGGGGCAACAAGAGACCCAGTACTTC.

This clone showed up just a few times. The CDR3: CASSDLDTETQYF. In DNA, the CDR3 is TGTGCCAGCAGTGACTTGGACACTGAGACCCAGTACTTC. The rearrangement joins TRBV6-5 to TRBJ2-5, with D tentatively TRBD1 (5 bases). From germline, CDR1 is MNHEY and CDR2 SVGAGI. V was cut by 5 bases and J by 5 bases, with 12 bases left in between. CDR3 length: 13 amino acids.

The V gene is TRBV6-5, the J gene TRBJ2-7; no clear D. The germline CDR1 and CDR2 sequences are MNHEY and SVGAGI. Trimming took 3 bases from V and 0 from J, leaving 12 bases between them. There are 15 residues in the CDR3. The CDR3 sequence: CASSYNAASSYEQYF. The CDR3 DNA is TGTGCCAGCAGTTATAACGCAGCAAGCTCCTACGAGCAGTACTTC.

The chain recombines TRBV5-6 with TRBJ2-1; the D gene is possibly TRBD2 (5 bases). In germline, CDR1 is SGHDT, CDR2 YYEEEE. V lost 2 bases and J 5 bases, leaving 11 bases between the germline ends. The CDR3 totals 14 residues. The CDR3 region is CASSFPGFNNEQFF. Here the CDR3 DNA reads TGTGCCAGCAGCTTCCCGGGATTTAACAATGAGCAGTTCTTC.

V usage is TRBV10-3 and J usage is TRBJ1-5, with D hard to call. From germline, CDR1 is ENHRY and CDR2 SYGVKD. The CDR3 totals 16 residues. Deletions cut 0 bases from V and 2 bases from J, with 11 bases between. The CDR3, as DNA: TGTGCCATCAGTGAGTCCCCCCATAAGGGCAATCAGCCCCAGCATTTT. It translates to CAISESPHKGNQPQHF.

The DNA for the CDR3 is TGCGCCAGCAGCCCTAGGGGTAGCGGGAGCGGTGAGCAGTACTTC. Translating gives CASSPRGSGSGEQYF. The rearrangement uses TRBV4-1 and TRBJ2-7, with 9 nucleotides matching TRBD2. J was trimmed by 7 bases and V by 4 bases; bases with no gene match: 11. This CDR3 has 15 amino acids. Germline V gene lookup returns CDR1 MGHRA and CDR2 YSYEKL.

This clone was recorded once. The chain combines TRBV5-5 with TRBJ2-7; no clear D. CDR1 SGHKS and CDR2 YYEKEE come from the germline V gene (reference sequence). The CDR3 length is 13 residues. V dropped 1 base and J dropped 5 bases, with 10 bases sitting between them. This CDR3 reads CASSLSVNDEQYF. For the CDR3, the DNA is TGTGCCAGCAGCTTGTCCGTAAATGACGAGCAGTACTTC.

V usage is TRBV29-1 and J usage is TRBJ2-7, with 10 bases that match TRBD2. CDR3 length equals 13 residues. Germline CDR1 SQVTM, CDR2 ANQGSEA. V dropped 6 bases and J dropped 1; count of bases not matched to a gene: 3. Written as DNA, the CDR3 is TGCAGCGTCCGGACTAGCGGTTCCTACGAGCAGTACTTC. The encoded protein is CSVRTSGSYEQYF.

The chain links TRBV5-1 to TRBJ2-1; 7 nucleotides match TRBD2. The V gene end was trimmed by 7 bases and the J gene end by 2 bases; junction bases not matched to a gene: 6. Germline lookup yields CDR1 SGHRS and CDR2 YFSETQ. This CDR3 is 14 amino acids long. CDR3 region: CASYGTNTYNEQFF. The CDR3 DNA reads as TGCGCCAGCTACGGGACTAACACCTACAATGAGCAGTTCTTC. The whole variable domain, remainder taken from reference TRBV5-1 and TRBJ2-1, is KAGVTQTPRYLIKTRGQQVTLSCSPISGHRSVSWYQQTPGQGLQFLFEYFSETQRNKGNFPGRFSGRQFSNSRSEMNVSTLELGDSALYLCASYGTNTYNEQFFGPGTRLTVL.

The chain combines TRBV7-6 with TRBJ2-5; D unclear. Trimming stripped 1 base from V and 2 bases from J, with 11 bases between. CDR3 size: 15 residues. Germline CDR1 SGHVS, CDR2 FNYEAQ. CDR3 nucleotides: TGTGCCAGCAGCTTAGTGATAAGTCGGCAAGAGACCCAGTACTTC. Its protein product is CASSLVISRQETQYF.

The chain has TRBV4-1 and TRBJ2-7, with TRBD2 matching 8 bases. This CDR3 spans 15 amino acids. Germline CDR1 reads MGHRA; CDR2 reads YSYEKL. V lost 5 bases, J lost 6 bases, and 12 bases stayed unmatched. The CDR3 loop is CASSIQSGTRGEQYF. The DNA of the CDR3 is TGCGCCAGCAGCATTCAATCCGGGACTAGGGGCGAGCAGTACTTC.